This TCR beta chain came from a study of T cells after yellow fever vaccination. Study at large: Fractions with few cells were prepared using SMART-Seq v4 Ultra Low Input. Whole-study findings and limits: A weaker but faster secondary response was observed, peaking on day 5 versus 15.

By 5'RACE template switching, TCR cDNA was produced, with a universal primer site and UMIs added in the process. TCRdb passed the 5' RACE reads through MiXCR, listing each CDR3 protein once. This table holds a few hundred thousand distinct CDR3 sequences, 6.9% found once. This CDR3 is 15 amino acids long. Germline values: CDR1 SNHLY, CDR2 FYNNEI. V lost 6 bases and J 4 bases, leaving 16 bases between the germline ends. As for this clonotype: Antigen specificity is unknown.

The receptor was isolated from a man aged 25 to 45 who received the YFV17D yellow fever vaccine. Sequenced material: CD4+ T cells sorted from PBMCs, taken 15 days after the yellow fever booster vaccination. The chain recombines TRBV2 with TRBJ2-1; D ambiguous. CDR3 amino acids: CASRATTGPYNEQFF. The DNA for the CDR3 is TGTGCCAGCAGGGCAACCACCGGGCCATACAATGAGCAGTTCTTC. The complete variable domain, with remaining parts taken from reference TRBV2 and TRBJ2-1, reads EPEVTQTPSHQVTQMGQEVILRCVPISNHLYFYWYRQILGQKVEFLVSFYNNEISEKSEIFDDQFSVERPDGSNFTLKIRSTKLEDSAMYFCASRATTGPYNEQFFGPGTRLTVL.